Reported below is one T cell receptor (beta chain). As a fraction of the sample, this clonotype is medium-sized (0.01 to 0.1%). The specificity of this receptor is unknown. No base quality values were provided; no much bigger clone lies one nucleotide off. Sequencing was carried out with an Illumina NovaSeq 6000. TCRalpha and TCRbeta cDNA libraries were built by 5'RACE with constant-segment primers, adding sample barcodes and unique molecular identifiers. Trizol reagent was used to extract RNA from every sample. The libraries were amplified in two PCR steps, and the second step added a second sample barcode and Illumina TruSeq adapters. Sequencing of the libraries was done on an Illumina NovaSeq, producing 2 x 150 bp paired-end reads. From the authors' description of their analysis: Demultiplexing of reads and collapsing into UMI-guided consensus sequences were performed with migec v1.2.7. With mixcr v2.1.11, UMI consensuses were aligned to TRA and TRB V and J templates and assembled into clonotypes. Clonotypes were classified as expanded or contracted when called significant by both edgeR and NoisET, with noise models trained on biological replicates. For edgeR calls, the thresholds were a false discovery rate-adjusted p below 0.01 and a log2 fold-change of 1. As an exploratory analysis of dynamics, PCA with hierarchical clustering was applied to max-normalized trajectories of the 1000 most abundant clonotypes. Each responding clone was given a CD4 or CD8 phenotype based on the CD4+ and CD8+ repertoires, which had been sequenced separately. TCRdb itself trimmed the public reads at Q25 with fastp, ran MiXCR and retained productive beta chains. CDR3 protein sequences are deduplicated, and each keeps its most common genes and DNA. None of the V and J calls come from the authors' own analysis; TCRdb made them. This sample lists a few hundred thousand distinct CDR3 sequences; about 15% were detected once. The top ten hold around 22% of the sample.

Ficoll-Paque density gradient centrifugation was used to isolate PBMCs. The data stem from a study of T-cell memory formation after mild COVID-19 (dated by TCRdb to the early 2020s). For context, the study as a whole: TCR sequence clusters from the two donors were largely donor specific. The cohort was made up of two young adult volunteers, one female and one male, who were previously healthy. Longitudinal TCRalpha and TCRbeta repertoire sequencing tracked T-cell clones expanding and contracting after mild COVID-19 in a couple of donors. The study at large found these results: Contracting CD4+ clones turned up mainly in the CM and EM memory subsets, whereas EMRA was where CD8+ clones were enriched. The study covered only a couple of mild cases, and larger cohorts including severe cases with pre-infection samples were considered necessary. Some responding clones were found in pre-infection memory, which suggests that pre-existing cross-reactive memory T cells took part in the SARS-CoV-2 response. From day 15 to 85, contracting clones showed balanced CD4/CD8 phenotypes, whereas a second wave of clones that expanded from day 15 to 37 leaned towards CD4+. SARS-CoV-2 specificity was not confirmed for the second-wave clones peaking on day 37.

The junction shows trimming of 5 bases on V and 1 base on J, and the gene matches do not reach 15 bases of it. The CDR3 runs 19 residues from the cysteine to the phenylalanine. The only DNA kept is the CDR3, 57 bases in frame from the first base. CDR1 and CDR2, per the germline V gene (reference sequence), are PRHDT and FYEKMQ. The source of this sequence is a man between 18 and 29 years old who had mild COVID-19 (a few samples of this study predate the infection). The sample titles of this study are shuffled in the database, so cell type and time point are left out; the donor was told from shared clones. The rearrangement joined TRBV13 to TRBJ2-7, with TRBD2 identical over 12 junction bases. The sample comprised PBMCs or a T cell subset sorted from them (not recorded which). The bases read TGTGCCAGCAGCCCAAAGACCTCTAGCGGGGGGGCCCGGTCCTACGAGCAGTACTTC. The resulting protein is CASSPKTSSGGARSYEQYF.